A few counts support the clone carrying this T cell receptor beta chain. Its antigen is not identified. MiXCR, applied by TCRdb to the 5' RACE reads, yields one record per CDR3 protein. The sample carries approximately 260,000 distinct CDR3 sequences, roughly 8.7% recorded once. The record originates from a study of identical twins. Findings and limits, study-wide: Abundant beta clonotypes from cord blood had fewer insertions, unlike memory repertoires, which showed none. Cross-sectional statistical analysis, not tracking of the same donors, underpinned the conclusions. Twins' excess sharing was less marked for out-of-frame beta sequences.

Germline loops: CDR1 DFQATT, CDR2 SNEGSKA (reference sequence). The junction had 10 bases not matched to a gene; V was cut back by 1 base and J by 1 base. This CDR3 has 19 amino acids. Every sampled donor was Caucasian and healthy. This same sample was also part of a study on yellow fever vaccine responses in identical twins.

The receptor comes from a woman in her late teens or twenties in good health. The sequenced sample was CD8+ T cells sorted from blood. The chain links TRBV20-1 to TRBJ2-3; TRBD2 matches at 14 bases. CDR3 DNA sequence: TGCAGTGCTAGAGGTGGGGGTAAGGGACTAGCGGGAGGCACAGATACGCAGTATTTT. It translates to CSARGGGKGLAGGTDTQYF.